This T cell receptor (beta chain) was sequenced during a study of breast tumors, draining lymph nodes, adjacent tissues. Whole-study findings and limits: Tumor repertoires ranked between lymph nodes and nontumor tissue in diversity, with V and J gene preferences. The lymph node origin of tumor T cells was framed as consistent with a hypothesis, not demonstrated.

TCRdb reprocessed the multiplex PCR reads via MiXCR and lists one record per CDR3 protein. The sample contains 20,000 to 30,000 distinct CDR3 sequences, 68% of which appear only once. On this clonotype: Antigen: not known.

The CDR3 runs 14 residues. Deletions cut 7 bases from V and 0 bases from J, with 13 bases between. CDR1 is MNHNS and CDR2 is SASEGT in the germline V gene. The chain is built from TRBV6-1 and TRBJ2-7, with D perhaps TRBD1 (6 bases). This receptor was taken from a female donor with breast cancer. Some clones in this sample may be carry-over from other donors' samples. Sequencing was carried out using tumor-adjacent breast tissue. CDR3 region: CASKGAGDSYEQYF. For the CDR3, the DNA is TGTGCCAGCAAAGGGGCAGGGGACTCCTACGAGCAGTACTTC.